This T cell receptor beta chain is from a study of blood T cell repertoires in COVID-19. Study-wide context: Acute and convalescent COVID-19 specimens originated in the United States, Italy and Spain. T cells, B-cell-depleted T cells, or PBMCs provided the cDNA or gDNA that served as material.

The CDR3 extends over 15 amino acids. Germline lookup yields CDR1 LGHNA and CDR2 YNFKEQ. The ends lost 3 bases at V and 7 bases at J; junction bases unmatched: 6. In the source study's methods: From reference gene primer amplification, estimates of nucleated cell counts were derived. Method: immunoSEQ multiplex PCR; TCRdb's copy keeps in-frame clones and lacks some. The V and J calls and clone size were taken over from that table, and D and trimming were inferred from the DNA. The repertoire holds a few hundred thousand clones, with approximately 82% as singletons. This TCR was recovered from a woman aged 40 to 50 who had recovered from COVID-19. Source material: peripheral blood. This rearrangement joins TRBV4-2 to TRBJ1-6; 7 positions agree with TRBD1. CDR3 DNA sequence: TGTGCCAGCAGCCATTACGACAGGGCAAATTCACCCCTCCACTTT. Translation gives CASSHYDRANSPLHF.